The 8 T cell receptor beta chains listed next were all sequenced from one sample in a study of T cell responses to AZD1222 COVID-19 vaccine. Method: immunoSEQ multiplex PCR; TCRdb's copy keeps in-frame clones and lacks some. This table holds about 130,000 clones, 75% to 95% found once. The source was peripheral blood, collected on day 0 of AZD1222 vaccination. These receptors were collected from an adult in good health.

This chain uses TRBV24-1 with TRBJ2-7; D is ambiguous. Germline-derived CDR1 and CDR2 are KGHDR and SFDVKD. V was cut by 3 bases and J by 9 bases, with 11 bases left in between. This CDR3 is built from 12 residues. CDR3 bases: TGTGCCACCAGTGATATAGGATTAAGGCAGTACTTC. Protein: CATSDIGLRQYF.

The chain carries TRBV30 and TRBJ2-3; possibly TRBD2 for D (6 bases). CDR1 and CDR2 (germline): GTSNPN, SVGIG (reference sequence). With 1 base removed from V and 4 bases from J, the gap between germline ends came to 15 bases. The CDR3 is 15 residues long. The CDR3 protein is CAWSGQLAQADTQYF. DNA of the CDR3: TGTGCCTGGAGTGGTCAACTAGCTCAAGCAGATACGCAGTATTTT.

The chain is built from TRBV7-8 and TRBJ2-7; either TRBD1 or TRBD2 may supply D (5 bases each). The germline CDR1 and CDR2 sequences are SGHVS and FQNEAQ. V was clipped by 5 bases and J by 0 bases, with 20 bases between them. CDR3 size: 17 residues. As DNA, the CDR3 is TGTGCCAGCAGCCCCCAGGGCCGACTATCCAGCTCCTACGAGCAGTACTTC. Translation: CASSPQGRLSSSYEQYF. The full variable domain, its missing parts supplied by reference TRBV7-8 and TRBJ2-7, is GAGVSQSPRYKVAKRGQDVALRCDPISGHVSLFWYQQALGQGPEFLTYFQNEAQLDKSGLPSDRFFAERPEGSVSTLKIQRTQQEDSAVYLCASSPQGRLSSSYEQYFGPGTRLTVT.

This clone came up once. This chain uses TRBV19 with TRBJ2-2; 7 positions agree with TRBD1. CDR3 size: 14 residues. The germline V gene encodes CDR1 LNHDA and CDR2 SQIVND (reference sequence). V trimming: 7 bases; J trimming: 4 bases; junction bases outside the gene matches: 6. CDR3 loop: CASKRGRVTGELFF. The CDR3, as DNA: TGTGCCAGTAAGAGGGGGCGCGTCACCGGGGAGCTGTTTTTT.

Here the CDR3 reads CASSSGETQYF. For the CDR3, the DNA is TGTGCCAGCAGTTCAGGGGAGACCCAGTACTTC. V is TRBV28 and J is TRBJ2-5, with D possibly matching TRBD1 (5 bases). V was pared by 4 bases and J by 5 bases, with 5 bases between. The CDR3 is 11 residues long. Germline V gene lookup returns CDR1 MDHEN and CDR2 SYDVKM.

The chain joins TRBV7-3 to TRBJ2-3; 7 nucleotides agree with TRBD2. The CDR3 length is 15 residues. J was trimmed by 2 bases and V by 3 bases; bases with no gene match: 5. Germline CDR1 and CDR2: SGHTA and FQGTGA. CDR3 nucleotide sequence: TGTGCCAGCAGCTTGACCGGACTAGTCACAGATACGCAGTATTTT. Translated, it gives CASSLTGLVTDTQYF.

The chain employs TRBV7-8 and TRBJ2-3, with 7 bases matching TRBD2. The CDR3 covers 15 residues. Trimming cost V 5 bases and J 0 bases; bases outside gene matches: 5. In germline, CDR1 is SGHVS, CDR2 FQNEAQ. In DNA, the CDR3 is TGTGCCAGCAGCCGAGGACTAGTCAGCACAGATACGCAGTATTTT. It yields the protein CASSRGLVSTDTQYF.

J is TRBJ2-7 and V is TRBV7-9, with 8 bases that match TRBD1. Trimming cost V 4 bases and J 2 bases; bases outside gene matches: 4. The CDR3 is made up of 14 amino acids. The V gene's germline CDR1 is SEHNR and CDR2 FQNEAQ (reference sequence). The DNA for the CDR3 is TGTGCCAGCAGCTCGACAGGGGATCCCTACGAGCAGTACTTC. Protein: CASSSTGDPYEQYF.